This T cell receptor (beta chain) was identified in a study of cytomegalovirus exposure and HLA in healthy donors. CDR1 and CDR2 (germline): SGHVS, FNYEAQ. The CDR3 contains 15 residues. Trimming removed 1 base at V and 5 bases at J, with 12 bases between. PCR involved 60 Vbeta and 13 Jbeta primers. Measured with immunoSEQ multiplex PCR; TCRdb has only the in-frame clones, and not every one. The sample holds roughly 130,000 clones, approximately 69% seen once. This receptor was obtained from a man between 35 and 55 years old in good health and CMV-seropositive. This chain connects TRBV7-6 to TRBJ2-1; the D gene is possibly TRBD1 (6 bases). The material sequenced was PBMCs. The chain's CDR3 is CASSLGLGGNNEQFF. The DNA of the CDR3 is TGTGCCAGCAGCTTAGGATTAGGGGGAAACAATGAGCAGTTCTTC.